Below, one T cell receptor (beta chain) is given with its context. cDNA was made in eight separate reactions per sample. Addition of UMIs with a 6-nucleotide sample barcode was achieved by template switching. Each CDR3 protein gets one entry in TCRdb, which reprocessed the 5' RACE reads and gives no DNA. In total, the table holds 90,000 to 110,000 distinct CDR3 sequences. Unsorted whole blood yielded the total RNA, with T cells left unselected. Germline values: CDR1 SGHRS, CDR2 YFSETQ. CDR3 size: 15 residues. The data belong to a study of monozygotic twins with inflammatory bowel disease. The gene calls are TRBV5-1 and TRBJ2-2; TCRdb reports TRBD1, a call that lacks DNA to check it against. Sequencing was performed on blood. This TCR was recovered from a human donor with ulcerative colitis or Crohn's disease, or a healthy co-twin of an affected twin (not recorded which). CDR3 residues: CASSTGTPGFGELFF. Combining the CDR3 with reference TRBV5-1 and TRBJ2-2 gives the whole variable domain KAGVTQTPRYLIKTRGQQVTLSCSPISGHRSVSWYQQTPGQGLQFLFEYFSETQRNKGNFPGRFSGRQFSNSRSEMNVSTLELGDSALYLCASSTGTPGFGELFFGEGSRLTVL.